Detailed here is one T cell receptor (beta chain). This receptor's antigen is unknown. The input lacks base qualities; no much larger clone sits a single base away. Other DNA sequences from this sample encode an identical CDR3 as well. Via the germline V gene, CDR1 is SQVTM and CDR2 ANQGSEA. Trimming removed 5 bases from V and 5 bases from J, leaving 6 bases between the germline ends. The CDR3 holds 10 amino acids from the cysteine to the phenylalanine. Just CDR3 DNA is preserved here, 30 bases in frame from base 1. This specimen comes from a study of shared clonotypes between healthy human individuals (TCRdb year 2020). Regarding the research as a whole: A couple of women and three men aged 18 to 49 years were included in the cohort. Between about 0.8 and 9 billion PBMCs per donor were obtained by leukapheresis. To estimate repertoire size and how much clonotype sharing occurs between individuals, the study deeply sequenced the blood TCR repertoires of several healthy adults. For each donor, three plates each were used for CD4 naive and CD4 memory, two plates were used for CD8 naive, and one plate was used for CD8 memory. Libraries were prepared and TCR repertoires were sequenced by different laboratories using diverse techniques, in order to increase sequencing depth and limit assay-specific biases. Points the paper makes about the study in general: Sampling was restricted to blood, and TCR repertoires in tissues likely differ from the TCR repertoires found in blood. Approximately 5% of naive CD4, roughly 3.5% of naive CD8, approximately 2% of memory CD4, and approximately 0.4% of memory CD8 clonotypes were shared across several donors. Incomplete sequencing was indicated by rarefaction of sorted-subset datasets, despite the large sequencing depth. Naive subsets generally had larger estimated clonotype richness than memory subsets. Because the study included a small number of donors, the genetic and exposure-history diversity represented was limited. Higher generation probabilities were observed for clonotypes shared by all four sorted-subset donors than for non-shared clonotypes. Pairwise subsampling led to the expectation that sequencing depth would affect the degree of clonotype sharing among donors.

Using the deep immunoSEQ assay, multiplex PCR amplified TCR CDR3 regions from genomic DNA. For each cell subset, the extracted genomic DNA was distributed evenly across all wells of several immunoSEQ 96-well plates, and each plate served as one replicate. Each replicate PCR for sorted subsets received around 0.2 ug genomic DNA, equal to about 30,000 T cell genomes. Purified libraries were quantified with a Qubit 3.0 fluorometer, sized on a Bioanalyzer 2100, and re-quantified with the KAPA Library Quantification kit. Each immunoSEQ 96-well plate was sequenced on its own single-read 150-cycle Illumina NextSeq 550 flow cell. The study's processing was this. The immunoSEQ output contained only junctional sequences without quality scores, so filtering could not match that applied to full-length reads. To assign V/J genes and CDR3, sequences were annotated against IMGT germline references using PyIR, a Python wrapper for IgBLAST v1.9. Reads were removed for weak V/J assignments (E-value above 1e-6), missing CDR3, stop codons, out-of-frame junctions, or ambiguous translated residues. A V3J clonotype was defined by an identical inferred V gene, J gene, and CDR3 amino acid sequence. The percentage overlap between two repertoires was calculated by dividing the number of shared unique clonotypes by the size of the smaller repertoire. RTK rarefaction, the Chao1 estimator, and Recon v2.1 estimates of unobserved clonotypes were used to assess repertoire richness. Generation probabilities for all TCRbeta clonotypes obtained by the gDNA method from a handful of donors were computed using OLGA. Drawn from immuneACCESS, this table holds only the in-frame rearrangements with V and J called that TCRdb kept. Clones are partly lost; checked studies trace under half to an unresolved V gene and leave the rest unexplained. For V, J and clone size, that table is used; D and trimming come from the DNA. This sample comprises approximately 2,000,000 clones, roughly 92% of them detected only once. The ten largest clonotypes hold approximately 0.41% of the sample.

The donors were healthy, HIV-negative adults with no recently reported acute infections or vaccinations. Every donor was a Caucasian adult living in Nashville, Tennessee, USA. CD4+ T cells were enriched by magnetic negative selection, after which naive cells were positively selected on CD45RA and the negative fraction was taken as the memory subset. Blood was collected by leukapheresis, and PBMCs were isolated by Ficoll-Histopaque density gradient centrifugation and then cryopreserved in liquid nitrogen vapor phase. Purity and quantity of every magnetically sorted T cell population were checked by analytical flow cytometry. Genomic DNA was isolated from each sorted fraction and quantified by UV absorbance on a Nanodrop 2000c.

The V gene is TRBV29-1 and the J gene is TRBJ2-5; no D gene can be assigned with confidence. This TCR was sampled from a man aged 18 to 30 in good health. Some clones in this sample may be carry-over from other donors' samples. The material sequenced was naive CD4+ T cells from PBMCs. The sample's cell subset or site label is to be understood as: CD45RA+ positively selected. The CDR3 is CSVRGETQYF. The DNA reads TGCAGCGTTCGTGGGGAGACCCAGTACTTC.